The 9 T cell receptor beta chains below all came from one sample that was sequenced in a study of CD8 T cells in ankylosing spondylitis. Study-wide results and caveats: Typical of ankylosing spondylitis blood, it appeared, was a TCR beta motif of fewer than ten highly homologous variants.

These receptors' antigens are unknown. TCRdb re-called the 5' RACE reads with MiXCR, one entry per CDR3 protein. The sample holds roughly 700,000 distinct CDR3 sequences, 15% to 20% seen once. The sequencing sample was made of blood, either unsorted or a sorted T cell fraction (not recorded which). The receptor source for this set is a male donor with ankylosing spondylitis.

This rearrangement joins TRBV2 to TRBJ2-7; a weak D match, TRBD1 (6 bases). V was cut by 3 bases and J by 4 bases, with 13 bases left in between. Germline V gene lookup returns CDR1 SNHLY and CDR2 FYNNEI. There are 14 residues in the CDR3. CDR3 nucleotide sequence: TGTGCCAGCAGTGATGAGGACAGAACTTACGAGCAGTACTTC. It translates to CASSDEDRTYEQYF.

The chain carries TRBV24-1 and TRBJ2-5, with a possible D match to TRBD1 (6 bases). The length of the CDR3 is 14 residues. V lost 4 bases to trimming and J lost 3 bases, with 11 bases between them. Germline loops: CDR1 KGHDR, CDR2 SFDVKD. For the CDR3, the DNA is TGTGCCACCAGTGACGGCCGGGACAAAGAGACCCAGTACTTC. Translating gives CATSDGRDKETQYF.

This clonotype was detected a few times. The chain combines TRBV29-1 with TRBJ1-1; D gene uncertain. With 8 bases removed from V and 1 base from J, the gap between germline ends came to 14 bases. The CDR3 runs to 13 residues. CDR1 and CDR2 from the germline V gene are SQVTM and ANQGSEA. In DNA, the CDR3 is TGCAGCTCGGCGGGAGGGAGGAACACTGAAGCTTTCTTT. This translates into CSSAGGRNTEAFF.

The chain carries TRBV19 and TRBJ2-1, with 13 bases fitting TRBD2. Germline assignment: CDR1 LNHDA and CDR2 SQIVND (reference sequence). V dropped 6 bases and J dropped 2; count of bases not matched to a gene: 7. The CDR3 spans 17 residues. CDR3 nucleotide sequence: TGTGCCAGTAGCCCCAGGACTAGCGGGAGCGCCTACAATGAGCAGTTCTTC. Its protein is CASSPRTSGSAYNEQFF. The variable domain in full, with the rest retrieved from reference TRBV19 and TRBJ2-1, is DGGITQSPKYLFRKEGQNVTLSCEQNLNHDAMYWYRQDPGQGLRLIYYSQIVNDFQKGDIAEGYSVSREKKESFPLTVTSAQKNPTAFYLCASSPRTSGSAYNEQFFGPGTRLTVL.

The sample holds a few counts of this clonotype. The gene calls are TRBV28 and TRBJ2-7; D might be TRBD1 (6 bases). Germline assignment: CDR1 MDHEN and CDR2 SYDVKM. Trimming cost V 8 bases and J 2 bases, with 16 bases left between them. This CDR3 contains 14 residues. The CDR3 bases are TGTGCCAGCTTACCGGGACACGATACCTACGAGCAGTACTTC. Residues: CASLPGHDTYEQYF.

The V call is TRBV2, the J call TRBJ2-3, with D maybe TRBD2 (5 bases). The CDR3 spans 12 residues. Germline V lookup: CDR1 SNHLY, CDR2 FYNNEI. V dropped 3 bases and J dropped 6 bases, with 7 bases sitting between them. CDR3 sequence reads: CASSEWRDTQYF. Here the CDR3 DNA reads TGTGCCAGCAGTGAGTGGAGGGATACGCAGTATTTT.

In this sample, this clonotype turned up a few times. This CDR3 is CSARNPRTVSEAFF. Written as DNA, the CDR3 is TGCAGTGCTAGAAACCCCCGGACAGTTTCTGAAGCTTTCTTT. The J gene is TRBJ1-1, the V gene TRBV20-1; D might be TRBD1 (6 bases). In germline, CDR1 is DFQATT, CDR2 SNEGSKA (reference sequence). The V gene lost 2 bases and the J gene lost 6 bases, with 16 bases spanning the gap. This CDR3 is built from 14 residues.

This clonotype was seen at least ten times. V is TRBV4-2 and J is TRBJ2-7, with 8 bases aligning to TRBD1. This CDR3 is built from 15 residues. The trim removed 1 base at V and 3 bases at J, leaving 5 bases unmatched. Germline CDR1 and CDR2: LGHNA and YNFKEQ. The chain's CDR3 is CASSQGTGQIYEQYF. The CDR3 nucleotides are TGTGCCAGCAGCCAAGGGACAGGGCAAATCTACGAGCAGTACTTC.

The V call is TRBV6-1, the J call TRBJ2-3, with TRBD2 matching 14 bases. From germline, CDR1 is MNHNS and CDR2 SASEGT. This CDR3 has 15 residues. V gave up 4 bases and J gave up 3 bases; unmatched junction bases: 0. CDR3 DNA sequence: TGTGCCAGCAGTGGGACTAGCGGGAGGACAGATACGCAGTATTTT. Encoded protein: CASSGTSGRTDTQYF.